This T cell receptor beta chain came from a study of early T cells in non-severe SARS-CoV-2 infection. Looking at the study overall: Sequencing was performed on bulk RNA from unsorted whole blood, leaving chains unpaired. Study-level points and caveats: Using VDJdb, the matching emphasized anti-spike CD8 responses while missing private and CD4 specificities.

About this clonotype: Its antigen is as yet unknown.

Tagging with unique molecular identifiers was applied to individual cDNA molecules. A single record per CDR3 protein comes from TCRdb applying MiXCR to the 5' RACE reads. The sample includes about 97,000 distinct CDR3 sequences, around 14% of them seen just once. CDR1 and CDR2 (germline): MNHEY, SVGAGI. V lost 6 bases, J lost 0 bases, and 10 bases lay in between. The CDR3 covers 14 residues. The rearrangement uses TRBV6-5 and TRBJ2-3; D may be TRBD2 (5 bases). Sequencing was performed on whole blood. The sequence was obtained from an adult who was a healthcare worker with PCR-confirmed SARS-CoV-2 infection or an uninfected control (not recorded which). The CDR3 DNA reads as TGTGCCAGCAGAACCGGGATAAGCACAGATACGCAGTATTTT. This gives the protein CASRTGISTDTQYF.